This entry lists 7 T cell receptor beta chains sequenced from one sample in a study of T cells after yellow fever vaccination. TCRdb analysed the 5' RACE reads with MiXCR anew, one entry per CDR3 protein. This sample has approximately 610,000 distinct CDR3 sequences, with around 16% found just once. Material: PBMCs, obtained about 5 days after the first yellow fever vaccination. These receptor sequences come from a man younger than 30 who received the YFV17D yellow fever vaccine.

The chain uses TRBV7-4 and TRBJ1-5; D is unclear. V lost 5 bases and J 7 bases, leaving 12 bases between the germline ends. The CDR3 has 13 residues. CDR1 is SGHVT, CDR2 SQSDAQ, per germline. The CDR3 nucleotides read TGTGCCAGCAGCCCGGAGGTGCGCCAGCCCCAGCATTTT. This gives the protein CASSPEVRQPQHF.

The chain carries TRBV5-1 and TRBJ1-1; 8 bases line up with TRBD1. J lost 1 base, V lost 3 bases, and 5 bases had no gene match. The germline V gene encodes CDR1 SGHRS and CDR2 YFSETQ. The CDR3 is 15 residues long. DNA of the CDR3: TGCGCCAGCAGCTCCACAGGGGGTGGGAACACTGAAGCTTTCTTT. Translation gives CASSSTGGGNTEAFF.

The V call is TRBV4-3, the J call TRBJ1-6, with D hard to call. Germline assignment: CDR1 LGHNA and CDR2 YSLEER. The CDR3 sequence is 15 residues long. Trimming took 0 bases from V and 10 from J, leaving 13 bases between them. CDR3 region: CASSQDWARESPLHF. CDR3 bases: TGCGCCAGCAGCCAAGATTGGGCGAGGGAATCACCCCTCCACTTT.

CDR3 region: CAGPGHNEQFF. CDR3 DNA sequence: TGTGCTGGGCCCGGGCACAATGAGCAGTTCTTC. This chain joins TRBV7-9 and TRBJ2-1; D remains ambiguous. Germline assignment: CDR1 SEHNR and CDR2 FQNEAQ (reference sequence). The CDR3 covers 11 residues.

The chain carries TRBV27 and TRBJ2-7; D not resolved. Germline V gene data show CDR1 as MNHEY and CDR2 as SMNVEV (reference sequence). V was cut by 8 bases and J by 0 bases, with 17 bases left in between. The CDR3 has 15 amino acids. CDR3 amino acids: CASGSPTASSYEQYV. The CDR3 DNA is TGTGCCAGCGGCTCCCCAACGGCGAGCTCCTACGAGCAGTACGTC.

This clonotype appeared many times. In DNA form, the CDR3 reads TGTGCCAGCAGCATAGGAGCGGGGGCCACTTCCTATGAGCAGTTCTTC. Residues: CASSIGAGATSYEQFF. The V and J genes are TRBV7-2 and TRBJ2-1, with TRBD2 identical over 8 bases. CDR3 length: 16 amino acids. CDR1 is SGHTA, CDR2 FQGNSA, per germline. With V trimmed by 5 bases and J by 8 bases, 14 bases remained unmatched.

The CDR3 is CASSSPGTAYEQYV. In DNA form, the CDR3 reads TGTGCCAGCAGTAGCCCCGGGACGGCCTACGAGCAGTACGTC. This chain links TRBV28 with TRBJ2-7; either TRBD1 or TRBD2 may supply D (5 bases each). The CDR3 is made up of 14 amino acids. V lost 5 bases and J lost 2, with 13 bases in between. Germline lookup yields CDR1 MDHEN and CDR2 SYDVKM.